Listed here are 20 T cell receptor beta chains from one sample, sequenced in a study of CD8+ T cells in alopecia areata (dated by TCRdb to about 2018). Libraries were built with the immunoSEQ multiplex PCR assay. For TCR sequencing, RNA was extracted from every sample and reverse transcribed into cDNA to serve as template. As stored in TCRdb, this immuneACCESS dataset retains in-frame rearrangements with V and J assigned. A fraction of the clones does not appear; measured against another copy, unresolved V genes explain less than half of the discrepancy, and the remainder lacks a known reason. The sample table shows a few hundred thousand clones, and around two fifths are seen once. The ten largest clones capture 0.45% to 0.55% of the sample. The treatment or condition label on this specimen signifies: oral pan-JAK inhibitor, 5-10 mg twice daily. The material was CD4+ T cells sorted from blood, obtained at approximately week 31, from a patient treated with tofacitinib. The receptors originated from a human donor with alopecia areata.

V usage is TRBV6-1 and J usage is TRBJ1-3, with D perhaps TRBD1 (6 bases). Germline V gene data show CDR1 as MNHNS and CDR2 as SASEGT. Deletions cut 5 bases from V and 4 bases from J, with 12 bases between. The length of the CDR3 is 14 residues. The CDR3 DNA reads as TGTGCCAGCAGTCACCAGGGGCCGGGAAACACCATATATTTT. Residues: CASSHQGPGNTIYF.

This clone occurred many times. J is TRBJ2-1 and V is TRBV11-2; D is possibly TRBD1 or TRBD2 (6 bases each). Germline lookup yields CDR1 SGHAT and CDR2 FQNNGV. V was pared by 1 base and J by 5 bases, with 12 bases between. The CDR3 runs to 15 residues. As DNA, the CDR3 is TGTGCCAGCAGCTTAGTGAGGGGGGATGACAATGAGCAGTTCTTC. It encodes CASSLVRGDDNEQFF. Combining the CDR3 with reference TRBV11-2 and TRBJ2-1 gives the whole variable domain EAGVAQSPRYKIIEKRQSVAFWCNPISGHATLYWYQQILGQGPKLLIQFQNNGVVDDSQLPKDRFSAERLKGVDSTLKIQPAKLEDSAVYLCASSLVRGDDNEQFFGPGTRLTVL.

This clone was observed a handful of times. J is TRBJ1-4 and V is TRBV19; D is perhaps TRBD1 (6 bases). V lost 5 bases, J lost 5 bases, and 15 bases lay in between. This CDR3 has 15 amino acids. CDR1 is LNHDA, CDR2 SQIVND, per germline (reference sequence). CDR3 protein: CASSPTVRGNEKLFF. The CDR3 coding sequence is TGTGCCAGTAGTCCGACAGTGAGGGGGAATGAAAAACTGTTTTTT.

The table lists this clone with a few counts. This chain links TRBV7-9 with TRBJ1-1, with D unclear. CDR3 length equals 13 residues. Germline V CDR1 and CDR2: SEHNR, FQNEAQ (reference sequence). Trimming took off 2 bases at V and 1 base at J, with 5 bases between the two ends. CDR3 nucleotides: TGTGCCAGCAGCTTATCGGAGAACACTGAAGCTTTCTTT. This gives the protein CASSLSENTEAFF.

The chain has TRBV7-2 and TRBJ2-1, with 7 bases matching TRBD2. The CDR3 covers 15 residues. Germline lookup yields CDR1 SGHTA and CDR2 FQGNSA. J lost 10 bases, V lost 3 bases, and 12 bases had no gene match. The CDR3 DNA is TGTGCCAGCAGCTTCCGGACTAGTTTAATCGCCGAGCAGTTCTTC. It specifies CASSFRTSLIAEQFF.

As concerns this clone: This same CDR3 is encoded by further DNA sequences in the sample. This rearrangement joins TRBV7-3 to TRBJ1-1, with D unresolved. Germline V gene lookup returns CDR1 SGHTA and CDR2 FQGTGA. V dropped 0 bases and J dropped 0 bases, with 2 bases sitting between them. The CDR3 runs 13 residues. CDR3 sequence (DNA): TGTGCCAGCAGCTTAACTGTGAACACTGAAGCTTTCTTT. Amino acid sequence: CASSLTVNTEAFF.

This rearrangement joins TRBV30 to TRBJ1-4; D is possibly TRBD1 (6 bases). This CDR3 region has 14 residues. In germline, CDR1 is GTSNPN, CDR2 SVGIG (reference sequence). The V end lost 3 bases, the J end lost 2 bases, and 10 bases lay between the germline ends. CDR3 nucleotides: TGTGCCTGGAGCGACAGGCCTACTAATGAAAAACTGTTTTTT. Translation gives CAWSDRPTNEKLFF.

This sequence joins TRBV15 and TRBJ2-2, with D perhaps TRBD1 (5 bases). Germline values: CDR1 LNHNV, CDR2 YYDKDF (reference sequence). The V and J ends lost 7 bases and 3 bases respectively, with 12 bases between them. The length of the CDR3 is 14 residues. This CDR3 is CATKQGVYTGELFF. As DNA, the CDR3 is TGTGCCACCAAACAAGGGGTTTACACCGGGGAGCTGTTTTTT.

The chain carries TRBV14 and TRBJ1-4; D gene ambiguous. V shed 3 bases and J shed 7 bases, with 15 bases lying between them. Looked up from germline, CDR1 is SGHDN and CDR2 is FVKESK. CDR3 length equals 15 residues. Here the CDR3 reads CASSHGVLGGEKLFF. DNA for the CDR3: TGTGCCAGCAGCCACGGGGTCCTAGGAGGTGAAAAACTGTTTTTT. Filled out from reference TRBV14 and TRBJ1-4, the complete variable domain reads EAGVTQFPSHSVIEKGQTVTLRCDPISGHDNLYWYRRVMGKEIKFLLHFVKESKQDESGMPNNRFLAERTGGTYSTLKVQPAELEDSGVYFCASSHGVLGGEKLFFGSGTQLSVL.

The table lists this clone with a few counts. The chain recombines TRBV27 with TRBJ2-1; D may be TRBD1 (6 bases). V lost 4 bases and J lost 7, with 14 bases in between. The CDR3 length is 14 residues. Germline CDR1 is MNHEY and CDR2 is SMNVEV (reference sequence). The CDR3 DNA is TGTGCCAGCAGTTGGCAGGGGCGCAATAATGAGCAGTTCTTC. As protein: CASSWQGRNNEQFF.

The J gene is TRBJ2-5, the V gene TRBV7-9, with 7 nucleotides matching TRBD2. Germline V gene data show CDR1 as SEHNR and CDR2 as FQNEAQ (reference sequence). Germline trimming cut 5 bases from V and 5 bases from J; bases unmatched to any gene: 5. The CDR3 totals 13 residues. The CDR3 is CASSGLVGETQYF. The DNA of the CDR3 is TGTGCCAGCAGCGGACTAGTTGGGGAGACCCAGTACTTC.

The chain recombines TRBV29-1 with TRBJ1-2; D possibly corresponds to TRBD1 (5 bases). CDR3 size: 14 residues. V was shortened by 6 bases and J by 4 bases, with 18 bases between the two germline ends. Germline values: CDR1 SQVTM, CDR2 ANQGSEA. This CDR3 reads CSVGSYRTSYGYTF. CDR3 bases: TGCAGCGTGGGATCTTACAGGACCTCCTATGGCTACACCTTC. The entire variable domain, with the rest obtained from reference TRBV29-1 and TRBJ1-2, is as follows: SAVISQKPSRDICQRGTSLTIQCQVDSQVTMMFWYRQQPGQSLTLIATANQGSEATYESGFVIDKFPISRPNLTFSTLTVSNMSPEDSSIYLCSVGSYRTSYGYTFGSGTRLTVV.

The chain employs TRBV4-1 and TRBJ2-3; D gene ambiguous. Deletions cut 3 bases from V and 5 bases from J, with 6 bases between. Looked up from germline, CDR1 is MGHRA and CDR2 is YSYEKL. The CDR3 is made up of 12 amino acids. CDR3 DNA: TGCGCCAGCAGCCACTACGGAGATACGCAGTATTTT. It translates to CASSHYGDTQYF.

The CDR3 region has the DNA TGTGCCAGCAGCCAGGGGGGCAGAGGAGGGCCCCTATATAGCAATCAGCCCCAGCATTTT. Translated: CASSQGGRGGPLYSNQPQHF. This chain links TRBV27 with TRBJ1-5, with 7 bases that match TRBD1. The length of the CDR3 is 20 residues. Germline lookup yields CDR1 MNHEY and CDR2 SMNVEV (reference sequence). V dropped 6 bases and J dropped 0; count of bases not matched to a gene: 20.

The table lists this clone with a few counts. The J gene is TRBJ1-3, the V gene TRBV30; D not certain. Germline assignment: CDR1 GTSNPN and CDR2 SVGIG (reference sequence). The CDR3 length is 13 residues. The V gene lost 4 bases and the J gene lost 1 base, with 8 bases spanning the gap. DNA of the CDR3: TGTGCCTGGACCGAAGGATCTGGAAACACCATATATTTT. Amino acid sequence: CAWTEGSGNTIYF.

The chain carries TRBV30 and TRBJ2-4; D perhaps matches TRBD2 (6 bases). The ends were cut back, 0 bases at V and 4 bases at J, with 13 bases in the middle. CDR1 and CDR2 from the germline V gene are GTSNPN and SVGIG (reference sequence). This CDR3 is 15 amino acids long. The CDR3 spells CAWSVVGGWKNIQYF. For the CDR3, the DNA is TGTGCCTGGAGTGTAGTCGGGGGATGGAAAAACATTCAGTACTTC.

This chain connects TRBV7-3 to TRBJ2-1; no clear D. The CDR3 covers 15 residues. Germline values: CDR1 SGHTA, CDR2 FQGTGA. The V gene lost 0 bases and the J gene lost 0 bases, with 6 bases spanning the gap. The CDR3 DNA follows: TGTGCCAGCAGCTTAACAGATTCCTCCTACAATGAGCAGTTCTTC. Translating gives CASSLTDSSYNEQFF.

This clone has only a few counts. As DNA, the CDR3 is TGTGCCAGCAGCTCGGGAGTGGGCACAGATACGCAGTATTTT. Amino acid sequence: CASSSGVGTDTQYF. The V call is TRBV7-9, the J call TRBJ2-3, with D perhaps TRBD2 (6 bases). This CDR3 spans 14 amino acids. Germline loops: CDR1 SEHNR, CDR2 FQNEAQ (reference sequence). The V end lost 4 bases, the J end lost 1 base, and 9 bases lay between the germline ends.

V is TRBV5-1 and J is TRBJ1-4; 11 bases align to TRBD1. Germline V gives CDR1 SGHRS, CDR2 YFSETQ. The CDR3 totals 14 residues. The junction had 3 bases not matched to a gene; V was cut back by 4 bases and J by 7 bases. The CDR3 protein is CASSPDRGREKLFF. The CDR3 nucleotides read TGCGCCAGCAGCCCGGACAGGGGGCGTGAAAAACTGTTTTTT.

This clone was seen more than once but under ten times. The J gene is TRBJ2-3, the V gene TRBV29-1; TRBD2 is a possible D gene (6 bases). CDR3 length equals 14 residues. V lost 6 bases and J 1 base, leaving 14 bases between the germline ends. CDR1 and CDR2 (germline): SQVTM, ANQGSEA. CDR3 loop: CSVSPGTRTDTQYF. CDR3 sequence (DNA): TGCAGCGTGTCTCCGGGGACTCGCACAGATACGCAGTATTTT.